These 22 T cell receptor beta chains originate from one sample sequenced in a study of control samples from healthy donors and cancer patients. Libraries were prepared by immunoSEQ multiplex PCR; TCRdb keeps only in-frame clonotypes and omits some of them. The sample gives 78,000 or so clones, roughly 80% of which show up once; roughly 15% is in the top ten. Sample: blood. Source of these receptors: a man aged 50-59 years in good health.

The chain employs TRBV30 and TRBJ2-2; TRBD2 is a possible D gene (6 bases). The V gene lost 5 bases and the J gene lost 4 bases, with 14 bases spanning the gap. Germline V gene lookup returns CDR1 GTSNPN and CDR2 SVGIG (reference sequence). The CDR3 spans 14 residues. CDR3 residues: CAWFSGCGTGELFF. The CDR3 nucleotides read TGTGCCTGGTTCAGCGGGTGCGGCACCGGGGAGCTGTTTTTT. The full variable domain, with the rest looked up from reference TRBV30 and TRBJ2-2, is SQTIHQWPATLVQPVGSPLSLECTVEGTSNPNLYWYRQAAGRGLQLLFYSVGIGQISSEVPQNLSASRPQDRQFILSSKKLLLSDSGFYLCAWFSGCGTGELFFGEGSRLTVL.

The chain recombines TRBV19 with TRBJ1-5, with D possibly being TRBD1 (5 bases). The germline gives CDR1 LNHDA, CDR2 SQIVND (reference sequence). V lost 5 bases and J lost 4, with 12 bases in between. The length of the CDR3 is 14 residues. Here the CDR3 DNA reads TGTGCCAGTAGTTTAAAAAGACAGAATCAGCCCCAGCATTTT. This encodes CASSLKRQNQPQHF.

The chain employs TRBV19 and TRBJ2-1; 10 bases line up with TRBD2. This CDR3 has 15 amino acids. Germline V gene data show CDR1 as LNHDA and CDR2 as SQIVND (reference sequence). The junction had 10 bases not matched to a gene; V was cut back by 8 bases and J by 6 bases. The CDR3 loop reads CASQPGSSGSNEQFF. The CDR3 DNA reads TGTGCCAGTCAACCTGGGTCTAGCGGGAGCAATGAGCAGTTCTTC.

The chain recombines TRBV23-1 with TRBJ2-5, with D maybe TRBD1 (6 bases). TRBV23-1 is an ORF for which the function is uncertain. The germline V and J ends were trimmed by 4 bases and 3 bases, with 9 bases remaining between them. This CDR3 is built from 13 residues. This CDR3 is CASSLDRKETQYF. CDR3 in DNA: TGCGCCAGCAGTCTGGACAGAAAAGAGACCCAGTACTTC.

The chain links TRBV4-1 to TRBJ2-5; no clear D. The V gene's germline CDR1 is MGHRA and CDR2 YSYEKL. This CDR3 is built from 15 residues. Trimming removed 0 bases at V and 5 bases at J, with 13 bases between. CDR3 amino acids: CASSQDTGRQETQYF. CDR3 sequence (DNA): TGCGCCAGCAGCCAAGATACGGGCCGTCAGGAGACCCAGTACTTC.

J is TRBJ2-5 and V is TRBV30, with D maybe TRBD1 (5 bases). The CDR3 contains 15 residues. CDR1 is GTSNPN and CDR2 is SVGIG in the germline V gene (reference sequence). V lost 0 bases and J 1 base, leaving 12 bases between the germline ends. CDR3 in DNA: TGTGCCTGGAGTGTACAAGCGACAGCCCAAGAGACCCAGTACTTC. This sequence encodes CAWSVQATAQETQYF.

The CDR3 sequence is CSVESFSGNTIYF. The CDR3 DNA reads TGCAGCGTTGAAAGCTTCTCTGGAAACACCATATATTTT. The chain carries TRBV29-1 and TRBJ1-3; D ambiguous. V was clipped by 2 bases and J by 0 bases, with 5 bases between them. CDR1 SQVTM and CDR2 ANQGSEA come from the germline V gene. CDR3 size: 13 residues.

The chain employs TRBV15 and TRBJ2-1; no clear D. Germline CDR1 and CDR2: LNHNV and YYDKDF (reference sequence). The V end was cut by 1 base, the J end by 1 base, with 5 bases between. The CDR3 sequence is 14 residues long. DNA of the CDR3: TGTGCCACCAGCAGAGTTGAGTCCTACAATGAGCAGTTCTTC. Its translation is CATSRVESYNEQFF.

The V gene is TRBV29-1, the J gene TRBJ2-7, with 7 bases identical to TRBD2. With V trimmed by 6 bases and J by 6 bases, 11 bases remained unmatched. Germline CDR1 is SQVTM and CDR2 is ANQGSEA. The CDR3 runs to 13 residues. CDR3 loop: CSVVAGETSEQYF. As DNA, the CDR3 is TGCAGCGTGGTAGCGGGCGAGACCAGCGAGCAGTACTTC.

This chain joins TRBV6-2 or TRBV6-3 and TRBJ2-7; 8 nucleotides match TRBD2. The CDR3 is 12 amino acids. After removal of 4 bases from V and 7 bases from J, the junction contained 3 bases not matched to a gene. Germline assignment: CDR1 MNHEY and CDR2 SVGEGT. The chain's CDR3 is CASSLLAGEQYF. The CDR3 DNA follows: TGTGCCAGCAGTTTATTAGCGGGAGAGCAGTACTTC.

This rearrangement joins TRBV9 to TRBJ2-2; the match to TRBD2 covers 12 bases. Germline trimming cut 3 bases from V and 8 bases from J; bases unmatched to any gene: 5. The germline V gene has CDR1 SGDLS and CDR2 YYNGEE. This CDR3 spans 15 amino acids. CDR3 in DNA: TGTGCCAGCAGCGCCACCGGGACTAGCGGGGGGGAGCTGTTTTTT. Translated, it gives CASSATGTSGGELFF.

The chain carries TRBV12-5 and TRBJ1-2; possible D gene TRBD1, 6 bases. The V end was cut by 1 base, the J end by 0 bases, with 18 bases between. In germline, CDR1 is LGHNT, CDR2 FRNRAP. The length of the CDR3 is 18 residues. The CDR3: CASGLDPGGAETNYGYTF. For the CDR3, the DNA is TGTGCTAGTGGTTTGGATCCTGGGGGGGCCGAGACTAACTATGGCTACACCTTC.

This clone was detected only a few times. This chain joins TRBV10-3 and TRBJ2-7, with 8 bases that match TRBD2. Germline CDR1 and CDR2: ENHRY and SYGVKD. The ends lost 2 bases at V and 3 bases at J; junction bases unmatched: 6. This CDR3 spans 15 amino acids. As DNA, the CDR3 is TGTGCCATCAGTGAGACGGACGGGAGGGTCTACGAGCAGTACTTC. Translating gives CAISETDGRVYEQYF.

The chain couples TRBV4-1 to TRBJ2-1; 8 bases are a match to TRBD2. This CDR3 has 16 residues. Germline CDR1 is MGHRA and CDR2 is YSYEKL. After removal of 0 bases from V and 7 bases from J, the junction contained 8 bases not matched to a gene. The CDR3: CASSQDLAGGGNEQFF. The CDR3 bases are TGCGCCAGCAGCCAAGATCTGGCGGGAGGTGGGAATGAGCAGTTCTTC.

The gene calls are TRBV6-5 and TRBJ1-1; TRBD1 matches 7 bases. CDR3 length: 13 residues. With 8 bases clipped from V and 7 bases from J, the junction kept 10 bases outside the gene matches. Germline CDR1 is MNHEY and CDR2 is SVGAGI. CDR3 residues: CASRKQGRYEAFF. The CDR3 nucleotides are TGTGCCAGCCGAAAACAGGGGCGGTATGAAGCTTTCTTT.

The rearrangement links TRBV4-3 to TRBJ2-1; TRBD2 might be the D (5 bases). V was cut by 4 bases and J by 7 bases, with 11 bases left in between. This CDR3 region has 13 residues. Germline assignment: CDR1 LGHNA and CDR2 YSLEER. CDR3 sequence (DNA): TGCGCCAGCAGCCTAGGACTGTCAAATGAGCAGTTCTTC. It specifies CASSLGLSNEQFF.

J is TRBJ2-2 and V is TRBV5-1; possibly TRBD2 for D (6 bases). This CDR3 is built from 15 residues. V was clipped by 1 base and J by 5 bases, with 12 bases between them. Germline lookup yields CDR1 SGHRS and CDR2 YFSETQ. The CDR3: CASSLLGGDTGELFF. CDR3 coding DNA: TGCGCCAGCAGCTTGCTGGGGGGTGATACCGGGGAGCTGTTTTTT.

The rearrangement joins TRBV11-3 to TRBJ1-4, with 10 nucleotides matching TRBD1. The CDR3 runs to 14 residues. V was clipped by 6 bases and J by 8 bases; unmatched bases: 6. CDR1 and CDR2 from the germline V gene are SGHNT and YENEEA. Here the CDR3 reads CASRAGTGEEKLFF. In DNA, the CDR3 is TGTGCCAGCAGAGCCGGGACAGGGGAGGAAAAACTGTTTTTT.

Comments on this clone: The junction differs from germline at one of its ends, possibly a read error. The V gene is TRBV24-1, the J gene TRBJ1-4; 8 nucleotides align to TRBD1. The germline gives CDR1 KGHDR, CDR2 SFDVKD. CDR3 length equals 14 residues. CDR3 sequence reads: CATSDLRQGLRGVF. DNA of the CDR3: TGTGCCACCAGTGATTTGCGACAGGGGCTAAGGGGGGTTTTT.

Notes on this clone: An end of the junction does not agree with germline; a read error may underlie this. Here the CDR3 DNA reads TGTGCCTGGAGCCCGGGGCTCGCCTCCAACGAGCAGTACTTC. It translates to CAWSPGLASNEQYF. The V and J genes are TRBV30 and TRBJ2-7; D may match TRBD1 or TRBD2 (5 bases each). The CDR3 is 14 amino acids. Germline lookup yields CDR1 GTSNPN and CDR2 SVGIG (reference sequence).

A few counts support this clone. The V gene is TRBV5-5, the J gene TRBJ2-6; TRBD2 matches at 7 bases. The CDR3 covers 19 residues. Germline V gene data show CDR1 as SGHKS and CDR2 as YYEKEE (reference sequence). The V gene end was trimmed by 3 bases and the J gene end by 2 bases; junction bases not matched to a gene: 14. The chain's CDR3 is CASSYRRQTGTTGANVLTF. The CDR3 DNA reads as TGTGCCAGCAGCTACCGGCGGCAGACGGGGACTACTGGGGCCAACGTCCTGACTTTC.

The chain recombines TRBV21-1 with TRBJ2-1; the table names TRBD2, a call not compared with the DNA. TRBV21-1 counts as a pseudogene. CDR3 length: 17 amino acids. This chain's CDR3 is CASSKALCGRCNNEQFF. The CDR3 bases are TGTGCCAGCAGCAAAGCCCTTTGCGGGAGATGCAACAATGAGCAGTTCTTC.